The 4 T cell receptor beta chains given below trace back to one sample, sequenced in a study of cytomegalovirus exposure and HLA in healthy donors. Assay used: immunoSEQ multiplex PCR; TCRdb lists only in-frame clones, some missing. The sample carries roughly 110,000 clones, 88% recorded once. Material for sequencing was PBMCs. These receptors came from a woman aged 18-29 years in good health and CMV-seropositive.

This sequence joins TRBV10-3 and TRBJ2-2; the D gene is possibly TRBD2 (5 bases). CDR3 size: 13 residues. The V and J ends lost 8 bases and 2 bases respectively, with 9 bases between them. CDR1 is ENHRY and CDR2 is SYGVKD in the germline V gene. In nucleotides, the CDR3 is TGTGCCATCGGGAGTAAAAACACCGGGGAGCTGTTTTTT. Amino acids: CAIGSKNTGELFF.

This clone was seen only a few times. The gene calls are TRBV28 and TRBJ1-5, with 8 positions matching TRBD1. In germline, CDR1 is MDHEN, CDR2 SYDVKM. The ends lost 5 bases at V and 4 bases at J; junction bases unmatched: 10. The CDR3 runs to 16 residues. CDR3 loop: CASSDPTGEMNQPQHF. The CDR3 DNA sequence: TGTGCCAGCAGTGATCCGACAGGGGAGATGAATCAGCCCCAGCATTTT.

This chain joins TRBV7-9 and TRBJ2-7, with TRBD1 matching 7 bases. There are 15 residues in the CDR3. Per the germline V gene, CDR1 is SEHNR and CDR2 is FQNEAQ (reference sequence). The ends lost 1 base at V and 0 bases at J; junction bases unmatched: 3. The CDR3 sequence is CASSLVGDSSYEQYF. The CDR3 DNA reads TGTGCCAGCAGCTTAGTAGGGGACAGCTCCTACGAGCAGTACTTC.

CDR3 nucleotides: TGTGCCAGCAGCTTAGAACAGGGCCTTGGCTACACCTTC. It yields the protein CASSLEQGLGYTF. The V gene is TRBV7-6, the J gene TRBJ1-2; the D gene is possibly TRBD1 (6 bases). V was trimmed by 1 base and J by 7 bases, leaving 10 bases between them. CDR3 length: 13 amino acids. Per the germline V gene, CDR1 is SGHVS and CDR2 is FNYEAQ.